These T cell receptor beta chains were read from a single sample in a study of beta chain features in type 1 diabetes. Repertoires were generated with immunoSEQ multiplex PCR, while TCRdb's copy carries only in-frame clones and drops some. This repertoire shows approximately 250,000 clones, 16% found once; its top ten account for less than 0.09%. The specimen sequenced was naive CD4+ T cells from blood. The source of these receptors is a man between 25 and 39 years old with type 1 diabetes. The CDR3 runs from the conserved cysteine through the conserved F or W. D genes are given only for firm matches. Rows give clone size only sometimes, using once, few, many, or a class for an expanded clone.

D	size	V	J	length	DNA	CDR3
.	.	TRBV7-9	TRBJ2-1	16	TGTGCCAGCAGCTTGGGCCGACTAGGGGTGTACAATGAGCAGTTCTTC	CASSLGRLGVYNEQFF
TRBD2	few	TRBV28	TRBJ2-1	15	TGTGCCAGCAGTCCAGGGACTAGCGGCAACAATGAGCAGTTCTTC	CASSPGTSGNNEQFF
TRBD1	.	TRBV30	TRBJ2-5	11	TGTGCCTGGAGTGTACAGGGGGCCCAGTACTTC	CAWSVQGAQYF
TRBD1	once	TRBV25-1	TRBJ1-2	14	TGTGCCAGCTCCCTCACCGGGACAGACTATGGCTACACCTTC	CASSLTGTDYGYTF
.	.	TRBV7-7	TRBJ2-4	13	TGTGCTAGCAGCCGGACACACCAGACGCCTCAGTACTTC	CASSRTHQTPQYF
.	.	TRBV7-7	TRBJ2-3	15	TGTGCCAGCAGCCGCCGGGCCGACGGGGCAGATACGCAGTATTTT	CASSRRADGADTQYF
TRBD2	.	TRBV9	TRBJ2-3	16	TGTGCCAGCAGCGTAGCTAGGAGCGGGAGCTCAGATACGCAGTATTTT	CASSVARSGSSDTQYF
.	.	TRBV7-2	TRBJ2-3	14	TGTGCCAGCACGGAGGCGGGAAGCACAGATACGCAGTATTTT	CASTEAGSTDTQYF
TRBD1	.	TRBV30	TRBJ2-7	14	TGTGCCTGGCTAAGGACAGGGGCCCTCTACGAGCAGTACTTC	CAWLRTGALYEQYF
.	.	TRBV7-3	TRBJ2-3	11	TGTGCCAGCAGCTCCCAAGATACGCAGTATTTT	CASSSQDTQYF
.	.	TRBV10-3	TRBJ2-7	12	TGTGCCATCAGTGAGTCGAGGGGGATGCAGTACTTC	CAISESRGMQYF
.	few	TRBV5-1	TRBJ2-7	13	TGCGCCAGCAGCGAGGGGGACTCCTACGAGCAGTACTTC	CASSEGDSYEQYF
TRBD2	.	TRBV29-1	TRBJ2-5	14	TGCAGCGTAGCGGGACTAGCGGGAAGGGAGACCCAGTACTTC	CSVAGLAGRETQYF
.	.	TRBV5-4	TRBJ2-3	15	TGTGCCAGCAGCCAAGGGGGGGCGCAGACAGATACGCAGTATTTT	CASSQGGAQTDTQYF
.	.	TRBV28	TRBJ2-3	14	TGTGCCAGCAGGGCTAGCCCCAGCACAGATACGCAGTATTTT	CASRASPSTDTQYF
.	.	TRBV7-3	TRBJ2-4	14	TGTGCCAGCAGCCCGGGGACGGCCAAAAACATTCAGTACTTC	CASSPGTAKNIQYF
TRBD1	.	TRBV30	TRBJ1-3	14	TGTGCCTGGATCAGGACAGGCGCGGGAAACACCATATATTTT	CAWIRTGAGNTIYF
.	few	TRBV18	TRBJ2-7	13	TGTGCCAGCTCACCACCGGGGGTTTCCGAGCAGTACTTC	CASSPPGVSEQYF
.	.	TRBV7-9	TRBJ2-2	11	TGTGCCAGCACCTACACCGGGGAGCTGTTTTTT	CASTYTGELFF
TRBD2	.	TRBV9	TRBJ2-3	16	TGTGCCAGCAGCCCGGGGACTAGCGGGGCCACAGATACGCAGTATTTT	CASSPGTSGATDTQYF
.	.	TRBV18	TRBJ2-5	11	TGTGCCAGCTCCCTACAAGAGACCCAGTACTTC	CASSLQETQYF
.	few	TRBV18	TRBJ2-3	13	TGTGCCAGCTCACGCACTAGCACAGATACGCAGTATTTT	CASSRTSTDTQYF
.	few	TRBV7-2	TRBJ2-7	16	TGTGCCAGCAGCCTCCAAGGTTTTGCAAACTCCTACGAGCAGTACTTC	CASSLQGFANSYEQYF
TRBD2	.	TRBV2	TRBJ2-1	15	TGTGCCACTGCCGGGACTAGCGGCCGATACAATGAGCAGTTCTTC	CATAGTSGRYNEQFF